This T cell receptor beta chain stems from a study of beta chain features in type 1 diabetes. Since all of the isolated RNA was reverse transcribed, expressed TCRB transcripts were what got sequenced. Produced via immunoSEQ multiplex PCR; TCRdb's table is partial and in-frame only. The sample consists of around 190,000 clones, about an eighth of them appearing once. The CDR3 spans 13 residues. V lost 4 bases, J lost 0 bases, and 10 bases lay in between. Per germline, CDR1 SQVTM and CDR2 ANQGSEA. The source is a woman under 30 in good health. The chain recombines TRBV29-1 with TRBJ2-7, with a possible D match to TRBD1 (6 bases). Sequenced material: central memory CD4+ T cells from blood. The CDR3 sequence is CSVATGSSYEQYF. CDR3 coding DNA: TGCAGCGTTGCTACAGGGAGCTCCTACGAGCAGTACTTC.